This TCR beta chain is drawn from a study of Ad26.COV2.S vaccination and SARS-CoV-2 variants. The table lists this clone with a few counts. The assay was immunoSEQ multiplex PCR, and TCRdb's table has in-frame clones only and misses some. The table lists over 300,000 clones, under 90% of them singletons. Treatment defined: roughly 18 received Ad26.COV2.S at low or high dose, single or two shots; about 5 received placebo; per-sample allocation not given. Specimen acquisition occurred on day 63 following the initial vaccine or placebo injection. What was given as vaccine was an Ad26 vector encoding Wuhan-strain SARS-CoV-2 spike. The CDR3 is made up of 15 amino acids. The V segment lost 6 bases and the J segment 13 bases; nucleotides outside the gene matches: 14. Germline CDR1 and CDR2: MNHEY and SMNVEV (reference sequence).

The sequence was obtained from a person aged 18-60 years who received the Ad26.COV2.S COVID-19 vaccine or a placebo. J is TRBJ1-6 and V is TRBV27, with TRBD1 matching 8 bases. The sequencing used peripheral blood, collected in a trial of Ad26.COV2.S vaccine versus placebo. The CDR3 region is CASRGQATFNLPLHF. In DNA, the CDR3 is TGTGCCAGCAGGGGACAGGCGACCTTTAATCTGCCCCTCCACTTT.